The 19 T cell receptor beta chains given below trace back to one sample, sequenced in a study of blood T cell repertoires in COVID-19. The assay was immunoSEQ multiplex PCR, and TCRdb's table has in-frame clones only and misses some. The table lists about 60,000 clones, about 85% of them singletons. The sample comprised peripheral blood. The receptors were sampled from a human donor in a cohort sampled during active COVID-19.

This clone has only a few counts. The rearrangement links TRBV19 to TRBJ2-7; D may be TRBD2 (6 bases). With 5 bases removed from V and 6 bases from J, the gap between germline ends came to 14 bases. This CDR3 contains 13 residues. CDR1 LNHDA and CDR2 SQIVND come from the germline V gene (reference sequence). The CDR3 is CASSHGLGGEQYF. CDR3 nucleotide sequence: TGTGCCAGTAGTCACGGGCTCGGGGGCGAGCAGTACTTC.

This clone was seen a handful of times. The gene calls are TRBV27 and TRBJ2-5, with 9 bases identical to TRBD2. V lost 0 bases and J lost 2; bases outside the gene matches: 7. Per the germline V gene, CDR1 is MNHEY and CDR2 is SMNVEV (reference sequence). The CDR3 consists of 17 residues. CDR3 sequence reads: CASSLSVSGGSQETQYF. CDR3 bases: TGTGCCAGCAGTTTATCGGTTAGCGGGGGATCACAAGAGACCCAGTACTTC.

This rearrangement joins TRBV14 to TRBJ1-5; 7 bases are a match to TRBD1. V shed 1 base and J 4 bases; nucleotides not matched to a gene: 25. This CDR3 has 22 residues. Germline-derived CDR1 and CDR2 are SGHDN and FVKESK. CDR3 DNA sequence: TGTGCCAGCAGCCAAGTAGAGTTTGGGGACAGCTGGCTTCCCCACCGGAATCAGCCCCAGCATTTT. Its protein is CASSQVEFGDSWLPHRNQPQHF. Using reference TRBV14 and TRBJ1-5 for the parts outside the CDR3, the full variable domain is EAGVTQFPSHSVIEKGQTVTLRCDPISGHDNLYWYRRVMGKEIKFLLHFVKESKQDESGMPNNRFLAERTGGTYSTLKVQPAELEDSGVYFCASSQVEFGDSWLPHRNQPQHFGDGTRLSIL.

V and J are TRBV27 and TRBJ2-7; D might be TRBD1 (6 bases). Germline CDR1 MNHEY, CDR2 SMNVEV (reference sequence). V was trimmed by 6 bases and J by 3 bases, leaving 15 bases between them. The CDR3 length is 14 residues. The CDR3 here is CASSKTGPLYEQYF. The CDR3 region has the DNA TGTGCCAGCAGCAAGACAGGCCCCCTCTACGAGCAGTACTTC.

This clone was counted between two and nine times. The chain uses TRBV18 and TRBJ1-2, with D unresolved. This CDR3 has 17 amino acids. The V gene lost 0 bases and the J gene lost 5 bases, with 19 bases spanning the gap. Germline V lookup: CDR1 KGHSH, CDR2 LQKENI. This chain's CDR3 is CASSPPLASTARYGYTF. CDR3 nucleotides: TGTGCCAGCTCACCACCATTGGCCAGTACGGCTAGGTATGGCTACACCTTC.

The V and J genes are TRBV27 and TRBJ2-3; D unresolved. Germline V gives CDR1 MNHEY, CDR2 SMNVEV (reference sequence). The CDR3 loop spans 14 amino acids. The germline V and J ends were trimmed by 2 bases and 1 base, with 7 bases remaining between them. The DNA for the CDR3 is TGTGCCAGCAGTTTACTGGAGCGCACAGATACGCAGTATTTT. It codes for CASSLLERTDTQYF.

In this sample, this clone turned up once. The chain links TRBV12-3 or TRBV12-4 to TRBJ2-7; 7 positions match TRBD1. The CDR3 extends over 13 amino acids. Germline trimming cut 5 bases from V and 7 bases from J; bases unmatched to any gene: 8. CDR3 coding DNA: TGTGCCAGCAGTGGGACAGAGCTTGGGGAGCAGTACTTC. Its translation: CASSGTELGEQYF.

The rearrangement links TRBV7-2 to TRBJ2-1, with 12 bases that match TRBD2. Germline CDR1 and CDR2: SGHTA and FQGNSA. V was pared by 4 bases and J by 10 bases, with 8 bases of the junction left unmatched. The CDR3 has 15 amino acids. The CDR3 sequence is CASSSWTSGKGEQFF. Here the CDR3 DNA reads TGTGCCAGCAGCTCCTGGACTAGCGGGAAGGGCGAGCAGTTCTTC.

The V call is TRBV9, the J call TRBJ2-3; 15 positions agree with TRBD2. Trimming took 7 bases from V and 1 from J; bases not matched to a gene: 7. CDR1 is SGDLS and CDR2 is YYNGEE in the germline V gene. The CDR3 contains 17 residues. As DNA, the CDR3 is TGTGCCAGCTCGGGACTAGCGGGGGGCAGGGGCACAGATACGCAGTATTTT. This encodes CASSGLAGGRGTDTQYF.

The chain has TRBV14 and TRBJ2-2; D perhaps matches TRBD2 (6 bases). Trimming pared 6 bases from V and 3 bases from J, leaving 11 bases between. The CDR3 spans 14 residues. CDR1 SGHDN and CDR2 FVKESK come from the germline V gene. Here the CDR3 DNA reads TGTGCCAGCAGTCGCGGGGCCCACACCGGGGAGCTGTTTTTT. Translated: CASSRGAHTGELFF.

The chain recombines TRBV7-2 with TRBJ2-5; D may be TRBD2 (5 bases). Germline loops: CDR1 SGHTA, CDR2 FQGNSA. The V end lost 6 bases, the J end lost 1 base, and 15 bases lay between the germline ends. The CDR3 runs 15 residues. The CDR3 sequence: CASSYEPSSQETQYF. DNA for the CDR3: TGTGCCAGCAGTTACGAACCTAGCAGCCAAGAGACCCAGTACTTC. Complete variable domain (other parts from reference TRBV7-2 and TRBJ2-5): GAGVSQSPSNKVTEKGKDVELRCDPISGHTALYWYRQSLGQGLEFLIYFQGNSAPDKSGLPSDRFSAERTGGSVSTLTIQRTQQEDSAVYLCASSYEPSSQETQYFGPGTRLLVL.

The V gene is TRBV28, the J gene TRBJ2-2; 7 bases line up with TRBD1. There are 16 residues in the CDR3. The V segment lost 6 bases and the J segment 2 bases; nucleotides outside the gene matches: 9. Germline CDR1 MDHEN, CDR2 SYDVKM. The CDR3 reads CASSSTGADNTGELFF. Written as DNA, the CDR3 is TGTGCCAGCAGCTCCACAGGGGCAGACAACACCGGGGAGCTGTTTTTT. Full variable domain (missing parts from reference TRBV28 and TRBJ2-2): DVKVTQSSRYLVKRTGEKVFLECVQDMDHENMFWYRQDPGLGLRLIYFSYDVKMKEKGDIPEGYSVSREKKERFSLILESASTNQTSMYLCASSSTGADNTGELFFGEGSRLTVL.

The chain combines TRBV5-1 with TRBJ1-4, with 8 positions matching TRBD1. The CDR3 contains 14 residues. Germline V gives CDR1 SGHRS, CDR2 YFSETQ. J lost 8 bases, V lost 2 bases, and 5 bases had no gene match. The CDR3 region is CASSFGQGGEKLFF. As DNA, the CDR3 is TGCGCCAGCAGCTTTGGACAGGGAGGGGAAAAACTGTTTTTT.

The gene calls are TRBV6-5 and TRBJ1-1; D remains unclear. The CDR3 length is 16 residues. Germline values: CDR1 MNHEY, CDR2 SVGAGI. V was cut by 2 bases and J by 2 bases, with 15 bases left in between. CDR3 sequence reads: CASSYGSVTINTEAFF. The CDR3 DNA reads TGTGCCAGCAGTTACGGCAGCGTAACTATCAACACTGAAGCTTTCTTT.

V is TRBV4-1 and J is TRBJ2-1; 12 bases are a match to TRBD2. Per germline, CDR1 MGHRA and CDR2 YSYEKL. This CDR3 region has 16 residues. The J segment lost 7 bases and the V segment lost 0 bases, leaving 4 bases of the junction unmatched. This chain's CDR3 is CASSQDALAGGNEQFF. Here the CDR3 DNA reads TGCGCCAGCAGCCAAGATGCGCTAGCGGGAGGGAATGAGCAGTTCTTC.

CDR3 in amino acids: CASSSPRVGRREYF. The DNA of the CDR3 is TGTGCCAGCAGCTCCCCGCGGGTGGGAAGGCGGGAGTACTTC. The rearrangement uses TRBV11-2 and TRBJ2-7; possibly TRBD2 for D (5 bases). CDR3 length: 14 amino acids. Trimming shortened V by 4 bases and J by 11 bases, and 21 bases separated the two germline ends. Germline assignment: CDR1 SGHAT and CDR2 FQNNGV.

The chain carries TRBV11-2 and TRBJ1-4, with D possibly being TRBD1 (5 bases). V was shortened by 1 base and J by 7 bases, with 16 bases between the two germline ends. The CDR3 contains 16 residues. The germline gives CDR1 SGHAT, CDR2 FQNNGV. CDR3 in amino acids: CASSLGAGRTVEKLFF. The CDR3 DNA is TGTGCCAGCAGCTTAGGTGCGGGGCGGACTGTTGAAAAACTGTTTTTT.

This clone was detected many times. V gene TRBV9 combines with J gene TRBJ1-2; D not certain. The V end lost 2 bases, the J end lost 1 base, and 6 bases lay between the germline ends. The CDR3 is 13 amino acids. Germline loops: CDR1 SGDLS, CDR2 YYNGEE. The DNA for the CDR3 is TGTGCCAGCAGCGTGGAGGATAACTATGGCTACACCTTC. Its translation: CASSVEDNYGYTF.

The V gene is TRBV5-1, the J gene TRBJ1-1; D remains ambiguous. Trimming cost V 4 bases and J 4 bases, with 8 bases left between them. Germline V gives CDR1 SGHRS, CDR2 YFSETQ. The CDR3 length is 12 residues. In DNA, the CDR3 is TGCGCCAGCAGCACCAGAGGCACTGAAGCTTTCTTT. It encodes CASSTRGTEAFF.